The subject of this entry is one T cell receptor beta chain. Treatment indicated: randomized to nivolumab then ipilimumab (arm A) or the reverse (arm B). The method was immunoSEQ multiplex PCR; TCRdb's version includes in-frame clones alone and lacks a portion of them. The table includes 550 to 750 clones, approximately 18% detected once. The sample comes from a study of sequential checkpoint blockade in melanoma. Background on the study: After nivolumab or ipilimumab alone, about 22 patients had week-13 rebiopsies.

The CDR3 extends over 12 amino acids. CDR1 is KGHSH and CDR2 is LQKENI in the germline V gene. Trimming pared 6 bases from V and 0 bases from J, leaving 3 bases between. The clonotype comes from a human donor with melanoma. Sequencing was performed on tumor tissue (inferred from file names), taken from a patient given nivolumab and ipilimumab in sequence. The chain couples TRBV18 to TRBJ1-5; D call uncertain. CDR3 sequence reads: CASSDSNQPQHF. Here the CDR3 DNA reads TGTGCCAGCTCCGATAGCAATCAGCCCCAGCATTTT. The full variable domain, its missing parts supplied by reference TRBV18 and TRBJ1-5, is NAGVMQNPRHLVRRRGQEARLRCSPMKGHSHVYWYRQLPEEGLKFMVYLQKENIIDESGMPKERFSAEFPKEGPSILRIQQVVRGDSAAYFCASSDSNQPQHFGDGTRLSIL.